Each of the 28 T cell receptor beta chains below was sequenced from the same sample in a study of control samples from healthy donors and cancer patients. Generated by immunoSEQ multiplex PCR, the TCRdb table keeps only in-frame clones and is missing some. The sample has some 120,000 clones, about 93% seen once. Input material: PBMCs. The receptors here all came from a man between 45 and 60 years old with head and neck cancer.

This chain uses TRBV5-1 with TRBJ1-4; D gene ambiguous. The CDR3 extends over 13 amino acids. The V gene lost 4 bases and the J gene lost 8 bases, with 12 bases spanning the gap. CDR1 is SGHRS, CDR2 YFSETQ, per germline. DNA for the CDR3: TGCGCCAGCAGCACCAACAGCATCGAAAAACTGTTTTTT. Translation: CASSTNSIEKLFF.

The chain recombines TRBV6-5 with TRBJ2-3; D perhaps matches TRBD2 (6 bases). Trimming removed 4 bases from V and 4 bases from J, with 15 bases in between. CDR1 is MNHEY and CDR2 is SVGAGI in the germline V gene. There are 15 residues in the CDR3. CDR3 DNA sequence: TGTGCCAGCAGTTCGTTTCAGGGACTCCCAGATACGCAGTATTTT. This gives the protein CASSSFQGLPDTQYF.

V is TRBV3-1 (or the pseudogene TRBV3-2) and J is TRBJ2-5; no firm D call. The CDR3 spans 14 residues. The germline CDR1 and CDR2 sequences are LGHDT and YNNKEL (reference sequence). With 2 bases removed from V and 1 base from J, the gap between germline ends came to 8 bases. CDR3 nucleotide sequence: TGTGCCAGCAGCCAATCGGCCGGCCAAGAGACCCAGTACTTC. Protein product: CASSQSAGQETQYF.

V and J are TRBV29-1 and TRBJ1-4, with a weak D call TRBD1 (5 bases). Trimming left V 5 bases short and J 7 bases short, with 14 bases between. This CDR3 has 13 residues. Germline V CDR1 and CDR2: SQVTM, ANQGSEA. The CDR3 loop is CSVHPQGSEKLFF. For the CDR3, the DNA is TGCAGCGTTCACCCCCAGGGCAGTGAAAAACTGTTTTTT.

The chain has TRBV5-5 and TRBJ2-7; weak D call: TRBD1 (5 bases). CDR1 and CDR2 (germline): SGHKS, YYEKEE (reference sequence). The ends were cut back, 0 bases at V and 3 bases at J, with 7 bases in the middle. The CDR3 spans 13 residues. The CDR3 here is CASSLGGRYEQYF. The CDR3 DNA is TGTGCCAGCAGCTTGGGGGGCCGCTACGAGCAGTACTTC.

The rearrangement links TRBV6-5 to TRBJ1-1; no clear D. The CDR3 loop spans 13 amino acids. Per germline, CDR1 MNHEY and CDR2 SVGAGI. V lost 4 bases and J 4 bases, leaving 10 bases between the germline ends. The CDR3 DNA reads TGTGCCAGCAGTTCGCTGACGGGCACTGAAGCTTTCTTT. As protein: CASSSLTGTEAFF.

The chain joins TRBV5-1 to TRBJ1-2, with D possibly TRBD1 on 5 matching bases. The CDR3 loop spans 13 amino acids. V lost 4 bases and J 7 bases, leaving 14 bases between the germline ends. Germline loops: CDR1 SGHRS, CDR2 YFSETQ. The CDR3 DNA is TGCGCCAGCAGCCGAGGGGATTTGGTTGGCTACACCTTC. Protein product: CASSRGDLVGYTF. Variable domain in full (rest from reference TRBV5-1 and TRBJ1-2): KAGVTQTPRYLIKTRGQQVTLSCSPISGHRSVSWYQQTPGQGLQFLFEYFSETQRNKGNFPGRFSGRQFSNSRSEMNVSTLELGDSALYLCASSRGDLVGYTFGSGTRLTVV.

The rearrangement joins TRBV15 to TRBJ1-5; D is ambiguous. Per germline, CDR1 LNHNV and CDR2 YYDKDF (reference sequence). Trimming took 0 bases from V and 6 from J, leaving 6 bases between them. The CDR3 loop spans 13 amino acids. CDR3: CATSRDPGQPQHF. CDR3 nucleotides: TGTGCCACCAGCAGAGACCCAGGTCAGCCCCAGCATTTT.

The rearrangement joins TRBV14 to TRBJ1-2; no clear D gene. The V gene's germline CDR1 is SGHDN and CDR2 FVKESK. Trimming removed 1 base from V and 8 bases from J, with 11 bases in between. CDR3 length equals 13 residues. CDR3 sequence: CASSQVLGKGYTF. The DNA of the CDR3 is TGTGCCAGCAGCCAAGTTCTTGGGAAGGGCTACACCTTC. Supplemented by reference TRBV14 and TRBJ1-2, the full variable domain reads EAGVTQFPSHSVIEKGQTVTLRCDPISGHDNLYWYRRVMGKEIKFLLHFVKESKQDESGMPNNRFLAERTGGTYSTLKVQPAELEDSGVYFCASSQVLGKGYTFGSGTRLTVV.

V usage is TRBV28 and J usage is TRBJ1-6, with D maybe TRBD1 (5 bases). This CDR3 contains 14 residues. The V gene's germline CDR1 is MDHEN and CDR2 SYDVKM. Trimming stripped 2 bases from V and 7 bases from J, with 9 bases between. CDR3 loop: CASSLPGENSPLHF. The CDR3 region has the DNA TGTGCCAGCAGTTTACCGGGGGAAAATTCACCCCTCCACTTT.

J is TRBJ2-3 and V is TRBV29-1; D is possibly TRBD2 (5 bases). The germline V and J ends were trimmed by 8 bases and 2 bases, with 8 bases remaining between them. Germline V gives CDR1 SQVTM, CDR2 ANQGSEA. This CDR3 is built from 11 residues. CDR3 nucleotide sequence: TGCAGCTGGAGGAACACAGATACGCAGTATTTT. Protein product: CSWRNTDTQYF.

The chain has TRBV28 and TRBJ2-1; D possibly uses TRBD1 or TRBD2 (7 bases each). The V gene lost 5 bases and the J gene lost 8 bases, with 19 bases spanning the gap. This CDR3 region has 15 residues. Germline V gives CDR1 MDHEN, CDR2 SYDVKM. DNA of the CDR3: TGTGCCAGCAGTAGGGGGCGGGGGAGGTTTGATGAGCAGTTCTTC. Its protein product is CASSRGRGRFDEQFF.

The chain uses TRBV6-1 and TRBJ2-2; no clear D. Trimming cost V 1 base and J 6 bases, with 9 bases left between them. This CDR3 is 14 amino acids long. Germline-derived CDR1 and CDR2 are MNHNS and SASEGT. The CDR3 bases are TGTGCCAGCAGTGAAGGTCCTTTCCCCGGGGAGCTGTTTTTT. Its protein product is CASSEGPFPGELFF.

This chain links TRBV12-3 or TRBV12-4 with TRBJ2-2; D remains ambiguous. Trimming took off 6 bases at V and 6 bases at J, with 11 bases between the two ends. The length of the CDR3 is 13 residues. This chain's CDR3 is CASSFRAPGELFF. The CDR3 DNA reads as TGTGCCAGCAGCTTCCGGGCCCCCGGGGAGCTGTTTTTT.

The rearrangement links TRBV18 to TRBJ2-2; 12 bases are a match to TRBD1. Germline V gene data show CDR1 as KGHSH and CDR2 as LQKENI. This CDR3 has 16 amino acids. V lost 4 bases and J lost 3; bases outside the gene matches: 3. Here the CDR3 DNA reads TGTGCCAGCTCACTAGGGACAGGGGGCCACACCGGGGAGCTGTTTTTT. Amino acids: CASSLGTGGHTGELFF.

The rearrangement links TRBV9 to TRBJ2-2, with 8 positions matching TRBD1. V lost 4 bases, J lost 2 bases, and 4 bases stayed unmatched. This CDR3 has 15 residues. Germline CDR1 SGDLS, CDR2 YYNGEE. The CDR3 bases are TGTGCCAGCAGCCCGGGGACAGGTAACACCGGGGAGCTGTTTTTT. This sequence encodes CASSPGTGNTGELFF.

The chain employs TRBV14 and TRBJ1-4; D remains unclear. Trimming removed 4 bases from V and 5 bases from J, with 8 bases in between. Germline V gives CDR1 SGHDN, CDR2 FVKESK. The CDR3 has 13 amino acids. CDR3 DNA: TGTGCCAGCAGCCGGAGTCTGAATGAAAAACTGTTTTTT. This translates into CASSRSLNEKLFF.

The chain carries TRBV6-5 and TRBJ1-6; perhaps TRBD1 as D (6 bases). The germline V gene has CDR1 MNHEY and CDR2 SVGAGI. The CDR3 is made up of 14 amino acids. Between the trimmed V and J ends, which lost 2 bases and 8 bases, there was a span of 10 bases. The DNA of the CDR3 is TGTGCCAGCAGTTACGCGGGGGGCGATTCACCCCTCCACTTT. It is translated as CASSYAGGDSPLHF.

V is TRBV5-1 and J is TRBJ1-6; D not certain. The germline gives CDR1 SGHRS, CDR2 YFSETQ. The CDR3 has 15 residues. V was clipped by 2 bases and J by 7 bases, with 13 bases between them. CDR3 region: CASSLMDGINSPLHF. The CDR3 nucleotides are TGCGCCAGCAGCTTAATGGACGGAATAAATTCACCCCTCCACTTT. Together with reference TRBV5-1 and TRBJ1-6, the CDR3 gives the full variable domain: KAGVTQTPRYLIKTRGQQVTLSCSPISGHRSVSWYQQTPGQGLQFLFEYFSETQRNKGNFPGRFSGRQFSNSRSEMNVSTLELGDSALYLCASSLMDGINSPLHFGNGTRLTVT.

The rearrangement uses TRBV10-3 and TRBJ2-1, with TRBD1 matching over 8 bases. Trimming cost V 11 bases and J 15 bases; bases outside gene matches: 12. The CDR3 consists of 11 residues. Per germline, CDR1 ENHRY and CDR2 SYGVKD. As DNA, the CDR3 is TGTGCCCCGCGGACAGGGTCCGAGGGGTTCTTC. Amino acid sequence: CAPRTGSEGFF.

This clone was counted a single time. The chain is built from TRBV6-2 or TRBV6-3 and TRBJ1-5; no definite D call. Germline V gene sequence: CDR1 MNHEY, CDR2 SVGEGT. Trimming removed 0 bases from V and 8 bases from J, with 14 bases in between. CDR3 length: 15 amino acids. CDR3 in amino acids: CASSYSRVSSEPQHF. CDR3 sequence (DNA): TGTGCCAGCAGTTACTCGCGGGTCTCCTCGGAGCCCCAGCATTTT.

V and J are TRBV6-5 and TRBJ2-7, with a weak D call TRBD2 (6 bases). Germline-derived CDR1 and CDR2 are MNHEY and SVGAGI. CDR3 length: 12 residues. V lost 8 bases to trimming and J lost 7 bases, with 15 bases between them. CDR3 amino acids: CASGGAGGEQYF. CDR3 bases: TGTGCCAGCGGGGGTGCTGGAGGGGAGCAGTACTTC.

This clone was counted a single time. The chain joins TRBV30 to TRBJ2-7; tentatively, D is TRBD1 (7 bases). The CDR3 consists of 15 residues. The V gene lost 4 bases and the J gene lost 1 base, with 17 bases spanning the gap. Germline V gives CDR1 GTSNPN, CDR2 SVGIG (reference sequence). CDR3 nucleotides: TGTGCCTGGATGACGTTCAGGGGGGAATCCTACGAGCAGTACTTC. This codes for CAWMTFRGESYEQYF.

The J gene is TRBJ2-2, the V gene TRBV4-2; TRBD2 agrees at 8 bases. CDR3 length: 17 residues. Germline V gene sequence: CDR1 LGHNA, CDR2 YNFKEQ. Trimming at V came to 0 bases and at J to 5 bases, leaving 8 bases not matched to a gene. CDR3 DNA: TGTGCCAGCAGCCAAGAAGCCCAGCGGGGGAGAACCGGGGAGCTGTTTTTT. It yields the protein CASSQEAQRGRTGELFF.

The V gene is TRBV3-1 (or the pseudogene TRBV3-2), the J gene TRBJ2-3; 7 bases are shared with TRBD2. The CDR3 has 16 residues. CDR1 LGHDT and CDR2 YNNKEL come from the germline V gene (reference sequence). With 2 bases clipped from V and 3 bases from J, the junction kept 8 bases outside the gene matches. The CDR3 nucleotides are TGTGCCAGCAGCCAAAGGGGAGGGGCGGAAACAGATACGCAGTATTTT. This sequence encodes CASSQRGGAETDTQYF.

The chain has TRBV7-9 and TRBJ1-6; D remains unclear. Germline V lookup: CDR1 SEHNR, CDR2 FQNEAQ (reference sequence). Trimming removed 1 base at V and 1 base at J, with 5 bases between. The CDR3 has 15 residues. The CDR3 DNA reads TGTGCCAGCAGCTTAGTGGGTTCCTATAATTCACCCCTCCACTTT. As protein: CASSLVGSYNSPLHF.

The chain uses TRBV18 and TRBJ2-3; D gene ambiguous. CDR1 is KGHSH, CDR2 LQKENI, per germline. Trimming cost V 2 bases and J 3 bases, with 6 bases left between them. This CDR3 comprises 13 residues. CDR3 region: CASSPKGTDTQYF. CDR3 nucleotides: TGTGCCAGCTCACCAAAAGGAACAGATACGCAGTATTTT.

This chain uses TRBV2 with TRBJ2-7; no definite D call. V shed 6 bases and J shed 2 bases, with 11 bases lying between them. This CDR3 has 13 residues. Germline CDR1 reads SNHLY; CDR2 reads FYNNEI. The chain's CDR3 is CASRADGTYEQYF. CDR3 in DNA: TGTGCCAGCAGAGCTGACGGAACCTACGAGCAGTACTTC.